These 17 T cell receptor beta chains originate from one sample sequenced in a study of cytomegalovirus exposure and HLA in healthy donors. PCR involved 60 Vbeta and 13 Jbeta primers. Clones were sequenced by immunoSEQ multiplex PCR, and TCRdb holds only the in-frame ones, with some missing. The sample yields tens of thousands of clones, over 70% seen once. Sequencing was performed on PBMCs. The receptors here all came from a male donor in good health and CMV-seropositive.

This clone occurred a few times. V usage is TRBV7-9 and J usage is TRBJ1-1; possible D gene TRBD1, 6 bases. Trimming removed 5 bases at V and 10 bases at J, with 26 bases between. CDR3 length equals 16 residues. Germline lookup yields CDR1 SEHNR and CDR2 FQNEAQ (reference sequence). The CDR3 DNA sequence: TGTGCCAGCAGCGACTTGGAGCCCGTACAGGGTTTGGCAGCTTTCTTT. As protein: CASSDLEPVQGLAAFF.

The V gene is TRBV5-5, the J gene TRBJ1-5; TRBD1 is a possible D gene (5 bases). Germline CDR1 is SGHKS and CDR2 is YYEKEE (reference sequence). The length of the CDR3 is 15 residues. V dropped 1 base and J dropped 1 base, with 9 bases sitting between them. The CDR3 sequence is CASSLQGGSNQPQHF. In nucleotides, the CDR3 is TGTGCCAGCAGCTTGCAGGGAGGGAGCAATCAGCCCCAGCATTTT.

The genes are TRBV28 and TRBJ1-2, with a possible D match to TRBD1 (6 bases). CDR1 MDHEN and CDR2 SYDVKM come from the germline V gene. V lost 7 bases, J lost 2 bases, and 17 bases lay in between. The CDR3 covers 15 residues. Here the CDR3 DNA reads TGTGCCAGCACGGTGGGGCAGGGGAAGAACTATGGCTACACCTTC. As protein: CASTVGQGKNYGYTF.

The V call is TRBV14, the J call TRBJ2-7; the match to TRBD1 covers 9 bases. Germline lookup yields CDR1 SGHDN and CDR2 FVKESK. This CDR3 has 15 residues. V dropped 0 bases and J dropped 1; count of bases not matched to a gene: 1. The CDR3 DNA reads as TGTGCCAGCAGCCAAGACGGGACAGGGTCCTACGAGCAGTACTTC. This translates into CASSQDGTGSYEQYF.

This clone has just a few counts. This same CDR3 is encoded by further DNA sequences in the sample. CDR3 residues: CASSFSLYTEAFF. CDR3 sequence (DNA): TGTGCCAGCAGTTTTTCCCTATACACTGAAGCTTTCTTT. This chain links TRBV27 with TRBJ1-1, with unresolved D. The germline V gene encodes CDR1 MNHEY and CDR2 SMNVEV (reference sequence). The V gene lost 3 bases and the J gene lost 3 bases, with 8 bases spanning the gap. This CDR3 region has 13 residues.

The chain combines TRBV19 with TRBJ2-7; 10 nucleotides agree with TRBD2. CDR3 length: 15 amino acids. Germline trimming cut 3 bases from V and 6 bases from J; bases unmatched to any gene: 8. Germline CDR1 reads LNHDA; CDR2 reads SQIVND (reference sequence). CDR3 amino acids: CASSIDSSGSIEQYF. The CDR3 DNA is TGTGCCAGTAGTATCGATTCTAGCGGGAGTATCGAGCAGTACTTC.

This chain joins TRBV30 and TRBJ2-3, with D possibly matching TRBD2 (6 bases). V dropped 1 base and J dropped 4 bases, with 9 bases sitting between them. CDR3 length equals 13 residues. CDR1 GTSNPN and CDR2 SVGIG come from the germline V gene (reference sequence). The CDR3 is CAWSEAGSDTQYF. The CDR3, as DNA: TGTGCCTGGAGTGAGGCGGGGTCAGATACGCAGTATTTT. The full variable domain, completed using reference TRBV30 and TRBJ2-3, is SQTIHQWPATLVQPVGSPLSLECTVEGTSNPNLYWYRQAAGRGLQLLFYSVGIGQISSEVPQNLSASRPQDRQFILSSKKLLLSDSGFYLCAWSEAGSDTQYFGPGTRLTVL.

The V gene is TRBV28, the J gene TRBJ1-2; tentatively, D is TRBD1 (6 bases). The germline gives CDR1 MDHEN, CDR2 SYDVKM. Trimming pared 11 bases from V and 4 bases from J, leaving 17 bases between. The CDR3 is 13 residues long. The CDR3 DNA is TGTGCCTCCCTGGACAGTTTCGGCTATGGCTACACCTTC. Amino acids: CASLDSFGYGYTF.

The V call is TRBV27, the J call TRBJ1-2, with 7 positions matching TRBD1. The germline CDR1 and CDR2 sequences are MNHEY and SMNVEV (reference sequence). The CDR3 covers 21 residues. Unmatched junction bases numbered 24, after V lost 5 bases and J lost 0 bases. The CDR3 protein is CASSINPASTPPTGTNYGYTF. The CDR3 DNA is TGTGCCAGCAGTATCAACCCAGCGTCCACTCCACCGACAGGGACTAACTATGGCTACACCTTC.

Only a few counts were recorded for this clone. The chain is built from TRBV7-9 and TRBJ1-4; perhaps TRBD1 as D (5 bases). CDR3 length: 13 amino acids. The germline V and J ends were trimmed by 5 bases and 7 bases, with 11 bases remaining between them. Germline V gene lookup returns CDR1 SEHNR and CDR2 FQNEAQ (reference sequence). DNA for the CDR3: TGTGCCAGCAGCGGGGGGGGATTTGAAAAACTGTTTTTT. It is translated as CASSGGGFEKLFF.

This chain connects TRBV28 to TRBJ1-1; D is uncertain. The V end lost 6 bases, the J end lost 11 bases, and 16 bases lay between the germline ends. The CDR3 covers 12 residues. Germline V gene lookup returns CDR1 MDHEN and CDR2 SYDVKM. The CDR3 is CASRLPTGEAFF. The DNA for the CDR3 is TGTGCCAGCAGACTCCCGACTGGGGAGGCTTTCTTT.

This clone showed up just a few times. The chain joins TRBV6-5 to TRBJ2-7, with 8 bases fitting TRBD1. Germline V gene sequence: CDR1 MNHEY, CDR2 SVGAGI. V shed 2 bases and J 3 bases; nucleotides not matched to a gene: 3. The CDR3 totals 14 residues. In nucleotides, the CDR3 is TGTGCCAGCAGTTACAGACAGGGGTACTACGAGCAGTACTTC. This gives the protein CASSYRQGYYEQYF.

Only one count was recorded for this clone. Here the CDR3 reads CASSFQGAREQFF. The CDR3 region has the DNA TGCGCCAGCAGCTTCCAGGGGGCGCGAGAGCAGTTCTTC. V gene TRBV5-1 combines with J gene TRBJ2-1, with 8 bases fitting TRBD1. With 2 bases clipped from V and 10 bases from J, the junction kept 5 bases outside the gene matches. The CDR3 contains 13 residues. The germline gives CDR1 SGHRS, CDR2 YFSETQ.

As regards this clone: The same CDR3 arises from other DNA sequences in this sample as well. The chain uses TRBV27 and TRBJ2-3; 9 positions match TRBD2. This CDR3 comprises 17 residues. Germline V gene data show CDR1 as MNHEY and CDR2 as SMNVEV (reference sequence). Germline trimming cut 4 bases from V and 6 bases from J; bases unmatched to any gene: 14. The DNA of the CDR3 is TGTGCCAGCAGTTCCACTCGACTAGCGGCATTGACGGATACGCAGTATTTT. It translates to CASSSTRLAALTDTQYF.

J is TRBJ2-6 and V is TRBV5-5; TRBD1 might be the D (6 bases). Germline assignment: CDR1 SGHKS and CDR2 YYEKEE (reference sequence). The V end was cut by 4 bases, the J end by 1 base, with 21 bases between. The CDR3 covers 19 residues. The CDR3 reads CASSSLGANPFSGANVLTF. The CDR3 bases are TGTGCCAGCAGCAGTCTGGGGGCGAACCCTTTTTCTGGGGCCAACGTCCTGACTTTC. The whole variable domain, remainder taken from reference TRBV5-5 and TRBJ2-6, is DAGVTQSPTHLIKTRGQQVTLRCSPISGHKSVSWYQQVLGQGPQFIFQYYEKEERGRGNFPDRFSARQFPNYSSELNVNALLLGDSALYLCASSSLGANPFSGANVLTFGAGSRLTVL.

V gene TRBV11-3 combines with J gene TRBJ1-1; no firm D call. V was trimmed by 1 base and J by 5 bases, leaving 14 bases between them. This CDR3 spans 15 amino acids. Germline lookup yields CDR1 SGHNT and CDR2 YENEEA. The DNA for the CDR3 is TGTGCCAGCAGCTTAGTCAGACCCGGGAGGACTGAAGCTTTCTTT. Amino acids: CASSLVRPGRTEAFF.

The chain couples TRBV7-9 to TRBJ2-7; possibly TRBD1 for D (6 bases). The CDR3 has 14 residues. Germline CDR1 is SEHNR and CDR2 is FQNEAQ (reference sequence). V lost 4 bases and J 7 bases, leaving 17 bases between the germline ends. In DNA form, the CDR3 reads TGTGCCAGCAGCTCTCGATGGACAGTTTGGGAGCAGTACTTC. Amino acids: CASSSRWTVWEQYF.